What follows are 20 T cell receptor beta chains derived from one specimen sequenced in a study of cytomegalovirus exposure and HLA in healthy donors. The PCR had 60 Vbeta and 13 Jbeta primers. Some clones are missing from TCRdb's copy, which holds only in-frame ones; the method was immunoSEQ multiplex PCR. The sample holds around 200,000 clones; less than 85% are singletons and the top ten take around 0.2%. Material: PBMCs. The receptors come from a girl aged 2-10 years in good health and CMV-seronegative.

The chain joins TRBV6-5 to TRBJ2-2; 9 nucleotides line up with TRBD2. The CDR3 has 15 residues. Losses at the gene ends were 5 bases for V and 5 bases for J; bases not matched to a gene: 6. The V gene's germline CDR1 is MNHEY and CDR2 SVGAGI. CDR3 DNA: TGTGCCAGCAGTATTAGCGGGAGAGGAACCGGGGAGCTGTTTTTT. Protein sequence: CASSISGRGTGELFF.

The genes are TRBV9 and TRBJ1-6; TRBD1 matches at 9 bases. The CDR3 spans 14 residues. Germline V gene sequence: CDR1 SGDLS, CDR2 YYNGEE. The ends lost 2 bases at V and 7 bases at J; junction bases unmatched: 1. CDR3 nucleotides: TGTGCCAGCAGCGTTGGACAGGGGAATTCACCCCTCCACTTT. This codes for CASSVGQGNSPLHF. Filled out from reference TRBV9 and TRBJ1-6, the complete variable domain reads DSGVTQTPKHLITATGQRVTLRCSPRSGDLSVYWYQQSLDQGLQFLIQYYNGEERAKGNILERFSAQQFPDLHSELNLSSLELGDSALYFCASSVGQGNSPLHFGNGTRLTVT.

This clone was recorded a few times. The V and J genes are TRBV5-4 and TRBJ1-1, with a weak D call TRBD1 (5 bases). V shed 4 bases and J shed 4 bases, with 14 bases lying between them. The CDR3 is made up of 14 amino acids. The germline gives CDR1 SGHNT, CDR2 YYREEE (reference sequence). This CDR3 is CASSPEGRGTEAFF. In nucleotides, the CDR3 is TGTGCCAGCAGCCCGGAAGGGAGGGGCACTGAAGCTTTCTTT.

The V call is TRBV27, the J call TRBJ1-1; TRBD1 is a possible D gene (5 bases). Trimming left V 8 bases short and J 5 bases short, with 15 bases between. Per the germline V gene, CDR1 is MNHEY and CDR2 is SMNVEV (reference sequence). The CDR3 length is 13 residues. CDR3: CASRPREGTEAFF. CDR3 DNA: TGTGCCAGCCGCCCAAGGGAGGGGACTGAAGCTTTCTTT.

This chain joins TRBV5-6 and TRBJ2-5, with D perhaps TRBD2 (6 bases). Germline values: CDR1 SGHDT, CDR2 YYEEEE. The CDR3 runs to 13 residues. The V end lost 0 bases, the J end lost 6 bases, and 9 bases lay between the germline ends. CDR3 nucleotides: TGTGCCAGCAGCTTGGAGGGGAGGAAGACCCAGTACTTC. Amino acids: CASSLEGRKTQYF.

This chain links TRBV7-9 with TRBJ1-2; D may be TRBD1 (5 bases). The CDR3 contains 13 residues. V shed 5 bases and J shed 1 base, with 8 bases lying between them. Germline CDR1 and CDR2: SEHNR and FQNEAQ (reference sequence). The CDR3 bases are TGTGCCAGCAGCGGGGACTTTAACTATGGCTACACCTTC. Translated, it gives CASSGDFNYGYTF. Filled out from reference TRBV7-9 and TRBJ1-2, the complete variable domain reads DTGVSQNPRHKITKRGQNVTFRCDPISEHNRLYWYRQTLGQGPEFLTYFQNEAQLEKSRLLSDRFSAERPKGSFSTLEIQRTEQGDSAMYLCASSGDFNYGYTFGSGTRLTVV.

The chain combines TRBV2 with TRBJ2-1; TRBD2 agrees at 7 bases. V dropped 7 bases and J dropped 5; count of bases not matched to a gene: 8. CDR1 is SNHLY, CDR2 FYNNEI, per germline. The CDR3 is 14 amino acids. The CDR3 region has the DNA TGTGCCAGCATAGTCGGGACTATGAACAATGAGCAGTTCTTC. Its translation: CASIVGTMNNEQFF.

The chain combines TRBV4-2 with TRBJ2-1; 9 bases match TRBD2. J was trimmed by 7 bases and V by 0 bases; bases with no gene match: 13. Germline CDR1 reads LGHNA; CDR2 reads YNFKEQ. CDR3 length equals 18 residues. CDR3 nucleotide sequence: TGTGCCAGCAGCCAAGATAGGGCGGGACTAGCCAGAGTTAATGAGCAGTTCTTC. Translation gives CASSQDRAGLARVNEQFF.

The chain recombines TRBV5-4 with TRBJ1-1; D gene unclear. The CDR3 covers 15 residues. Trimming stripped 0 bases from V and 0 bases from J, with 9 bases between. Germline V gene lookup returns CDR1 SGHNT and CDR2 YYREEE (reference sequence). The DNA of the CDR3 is TGTGCCAGCAGCTTGGTAGGGAGCATGAACACTGAAGCTTTCTTT. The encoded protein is CASSLVGSMNTEAFF.

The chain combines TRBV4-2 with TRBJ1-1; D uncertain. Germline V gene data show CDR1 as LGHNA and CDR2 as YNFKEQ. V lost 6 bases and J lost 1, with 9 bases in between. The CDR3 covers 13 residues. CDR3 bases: TGTGCCAGCAGTGCTTCAGGGAACACTGAAGCTTTCTTT. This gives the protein CASSASGNTEAFF.

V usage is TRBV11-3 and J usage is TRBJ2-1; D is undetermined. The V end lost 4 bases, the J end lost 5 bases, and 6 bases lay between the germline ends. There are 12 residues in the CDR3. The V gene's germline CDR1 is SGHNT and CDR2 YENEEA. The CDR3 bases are TGTGCCAGCAGCTCCGCGGACAATGAGCAGTTCTTC. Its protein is CASSSADNEQFF.

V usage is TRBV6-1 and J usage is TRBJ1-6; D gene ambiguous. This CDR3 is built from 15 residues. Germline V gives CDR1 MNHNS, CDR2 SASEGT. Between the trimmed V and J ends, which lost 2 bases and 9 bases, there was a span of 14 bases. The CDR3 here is CASSEKWATSSPLHF. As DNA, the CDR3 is TGTGCCAGCAGTGAAAAGTGGGCAACGAGTTCACCCCTCCACTTT.

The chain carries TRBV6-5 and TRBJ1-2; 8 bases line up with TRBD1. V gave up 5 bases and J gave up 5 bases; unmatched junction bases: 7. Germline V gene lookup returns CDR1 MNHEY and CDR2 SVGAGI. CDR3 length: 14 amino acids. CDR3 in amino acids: CASSPDRGAYGYTF. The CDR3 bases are TGTGCCAGCAGTCCAGACAGGGGTGCATATGGCTACACCTTC.

DNA of the CDR3: TGTGCCAGCAGCTTAGGGACCGGGACAGGGAACTACGAGCAGTACTTC. Translating it yields CASSLGTGTGNYEQYF. The chain combines TRBV7-6 with TRBJ2-7; 9 nucleotides align to TRBD1. Per germline, CDR1 SGHVS and CDR2 FNYEAQ. CDR3 length equals 16 residues. Trimming cost V 1 base and J 3 bases; bases outside gene matches: 7. The variable domain in full, completed from reference TRBV7-6 and TRBJ2-7, reads GAGVSQSPRYKVTKRGQDVALRCDPISGHVSLYWYRQALGQGPEFLTYFNYEAQQDKSGLPNDRFSAERPEGSISTLTIQRTEQRDSAMYRCASSLGTGTGNYEQYFGPGTRLTVT.

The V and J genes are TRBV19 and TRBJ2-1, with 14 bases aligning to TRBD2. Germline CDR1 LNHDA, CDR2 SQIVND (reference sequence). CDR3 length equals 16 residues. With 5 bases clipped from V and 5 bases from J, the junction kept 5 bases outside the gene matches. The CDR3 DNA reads TGTGCCAGTAGTCCTATGGGACTAGCGGGGGACAATGAGCAGTTCTTC. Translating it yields CASSPMGLAGDNEQFF. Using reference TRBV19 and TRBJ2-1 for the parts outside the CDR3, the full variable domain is DGGITQSPKYLFRKEGQNVTLSCEQNLNHDAMYWYRQDPGQGLRLIYYSQIVNDFQKGDIAEGYSVSREKKESFPLTVTSAQKNPTAFYLCASSPMGLAGDNEQFFGPGTRLTVL.

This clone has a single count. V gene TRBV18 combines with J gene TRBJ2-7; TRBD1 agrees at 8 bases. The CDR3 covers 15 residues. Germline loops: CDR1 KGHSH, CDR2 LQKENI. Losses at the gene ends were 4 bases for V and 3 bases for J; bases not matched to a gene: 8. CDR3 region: CASSLGQGGNYEQYF. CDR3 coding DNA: TGTGCCAGCTCACTAGGACAGGGTGGGAACTACGAGCAGTACTTC.

CDR3 in DNA: TGTGCCAGCAGCTTGGACAGGGTAGGACCCTATGGCTACACCTTC. It is translated as CASSLDRVGPYGYTF. This chain links TRBV5-4 with TRBJ1-2, with D possibly being TRBD1 (6 bases). Trimming took off 0 bases at V and 4 bases at J, with 13 bases between the two ends. The CDR3 is 15 amino acids. Germline CDR1 is SGHNT and CDR2 is YYREEE (reference sequence).

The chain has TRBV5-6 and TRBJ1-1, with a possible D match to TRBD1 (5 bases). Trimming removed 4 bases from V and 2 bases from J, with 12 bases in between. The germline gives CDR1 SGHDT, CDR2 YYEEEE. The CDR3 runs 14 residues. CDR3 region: CASSAWTKNTEAFF. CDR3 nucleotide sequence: TGTGCCAGCAGCGCCTGGACAAAAAACACTGAAGCTTTCTTT.

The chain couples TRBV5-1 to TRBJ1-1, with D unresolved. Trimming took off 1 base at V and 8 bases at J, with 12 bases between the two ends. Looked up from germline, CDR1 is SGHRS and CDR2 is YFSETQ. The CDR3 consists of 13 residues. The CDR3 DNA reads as TGCGCCAGCAGCTTGCACGGGGTGGGGGAAGCTTTCTTT. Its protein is CASSLHGVGEAFF.

The CDR3 is CASGGGAGPQETQYF. Written as DNA, the CDR3 is TGTGCCAGCGGGGGGGGAGCGGGGCCCCAAGAGACCCAGTACTTC. The chain employs TRBV5-4 and TRBJ2-5; 7 bases agree with TRBD2. The V and J ends lost 7 bases and 1 base, in that order; junction bases with no gene match: 10. CDR3 length equals 15 residues. Germline assignment: CDR1 SGHNT and CDR2 YYREEE (reference sequence).